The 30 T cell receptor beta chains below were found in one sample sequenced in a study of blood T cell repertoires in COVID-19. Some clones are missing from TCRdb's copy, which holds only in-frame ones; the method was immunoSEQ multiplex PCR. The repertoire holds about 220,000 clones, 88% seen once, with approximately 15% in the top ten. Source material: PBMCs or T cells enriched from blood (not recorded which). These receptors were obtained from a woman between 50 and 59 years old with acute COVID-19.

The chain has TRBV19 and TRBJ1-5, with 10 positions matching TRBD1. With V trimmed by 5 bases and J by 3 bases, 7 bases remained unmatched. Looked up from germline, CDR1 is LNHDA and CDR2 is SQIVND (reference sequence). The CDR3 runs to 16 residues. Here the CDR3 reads CASSLRDRGVNQPQHF. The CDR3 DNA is TGTGCCAGTAGTCTCCGGGACAGGGGCGTCAATCAGCCCCAGCATTTT. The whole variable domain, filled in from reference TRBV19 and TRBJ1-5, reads DGGITQSPKYLFRKEGQNVTLSCEQNLNHDAMYWYRQDPGQGLRLIYYSQIVNDFQKGDIAEGYSVSREKKESFPLTVTSAQKNPTAFYLCASSLRDRGVNQPQHFGDGTRLSIL.

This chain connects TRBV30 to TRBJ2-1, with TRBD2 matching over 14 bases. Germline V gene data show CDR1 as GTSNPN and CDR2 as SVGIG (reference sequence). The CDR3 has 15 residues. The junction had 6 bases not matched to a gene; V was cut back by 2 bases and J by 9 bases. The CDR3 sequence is CAWSLGLAGEAEQFF. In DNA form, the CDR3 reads TGTGCCTGGAGTTTGGGACTAGCGGGAGAGGCTGAGCAGTTCTTC.

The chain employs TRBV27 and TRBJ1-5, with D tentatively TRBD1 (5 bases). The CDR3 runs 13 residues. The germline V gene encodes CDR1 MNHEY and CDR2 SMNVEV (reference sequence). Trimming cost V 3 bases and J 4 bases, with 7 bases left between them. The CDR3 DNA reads TGTGCCAGCAGTTTTCGACAGAATCAGCCCCAGCATTTT. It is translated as CASSFRQNQPQHF.

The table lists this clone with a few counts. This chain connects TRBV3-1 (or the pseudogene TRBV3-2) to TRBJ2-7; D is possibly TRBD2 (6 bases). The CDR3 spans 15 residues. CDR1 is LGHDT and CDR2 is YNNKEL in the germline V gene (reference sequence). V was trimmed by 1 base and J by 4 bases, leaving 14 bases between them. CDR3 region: CASSQGPGTLYEQYF. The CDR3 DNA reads TGTGCCAGCAGCCAAGGGCCCGGGACTTTATACGAGCAGTACTTC.

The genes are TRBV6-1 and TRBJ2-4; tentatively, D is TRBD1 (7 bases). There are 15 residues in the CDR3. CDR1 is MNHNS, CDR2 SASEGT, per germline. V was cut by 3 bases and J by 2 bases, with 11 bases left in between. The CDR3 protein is CASSDPGGTKNIQYF. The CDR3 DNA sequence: TGTGCCAGCAGTGACCCAGGGGGGACCAAAAACATTCAGTACTTC.

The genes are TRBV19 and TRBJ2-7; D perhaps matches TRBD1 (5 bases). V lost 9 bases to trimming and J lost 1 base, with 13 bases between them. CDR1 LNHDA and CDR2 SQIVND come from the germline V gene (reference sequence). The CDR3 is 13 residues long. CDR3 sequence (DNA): TGTGCCAGCTCCGCGACAGATTCCTACGAGCAGTACTTC. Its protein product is CASSATDSYEQYF.

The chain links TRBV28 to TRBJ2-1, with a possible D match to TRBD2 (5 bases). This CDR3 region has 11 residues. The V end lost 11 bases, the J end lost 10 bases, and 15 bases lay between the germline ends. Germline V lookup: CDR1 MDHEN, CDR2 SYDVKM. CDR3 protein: CASRLAREQFF. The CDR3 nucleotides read TGTGCCTCAAGGCTAGCCCGGGAGCAGTTCTTC. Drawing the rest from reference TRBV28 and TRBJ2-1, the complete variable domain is DVKVTQSSRYLVKRTGEKVFLECVQDMDHENMFWYRQDPGLGLRLIYFSYDVKMKEKGDIPEGYSVSREKKERFSLILESASTNQTSMYLCASRLAREQFFGPGTRLTVL.

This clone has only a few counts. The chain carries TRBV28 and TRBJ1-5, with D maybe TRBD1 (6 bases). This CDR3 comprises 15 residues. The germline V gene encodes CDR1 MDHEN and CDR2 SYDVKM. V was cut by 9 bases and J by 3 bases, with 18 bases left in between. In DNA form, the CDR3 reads TGTGCCAGTATGGAGAGTGACAGGCACAATCAGCCCCAGCATTTT. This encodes CASMESDRHNQPQHF.

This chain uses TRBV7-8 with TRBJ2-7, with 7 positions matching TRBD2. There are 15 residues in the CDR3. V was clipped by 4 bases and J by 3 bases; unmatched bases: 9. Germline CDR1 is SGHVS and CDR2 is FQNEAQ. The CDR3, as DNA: TGTGCCAGCAGCTCATCTCCTCCTAGCGGCTACGAGCAGTACTTC. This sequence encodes CASSSSPPSGYEQYF.

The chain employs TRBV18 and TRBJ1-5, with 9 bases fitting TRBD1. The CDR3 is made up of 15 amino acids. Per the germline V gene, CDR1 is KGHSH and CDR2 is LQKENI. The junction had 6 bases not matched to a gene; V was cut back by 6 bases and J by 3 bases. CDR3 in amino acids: CASSRTGVNNQPQHF. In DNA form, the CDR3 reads TGTGCCAGCTCGCGGACAGGGGTTAACAATCAGCCCCAGCATTTT. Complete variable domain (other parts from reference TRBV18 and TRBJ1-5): NAGVMQNPRHLVRRRGQEARLRCSPMKGHSHVYWYRQLPEEGLKFMVYLQKENIIDESGMPKERFSAEFPKEGPSILRIQQVVRGDSAAYFCASSRTGVNNQPQHFGDGTRLSIL.

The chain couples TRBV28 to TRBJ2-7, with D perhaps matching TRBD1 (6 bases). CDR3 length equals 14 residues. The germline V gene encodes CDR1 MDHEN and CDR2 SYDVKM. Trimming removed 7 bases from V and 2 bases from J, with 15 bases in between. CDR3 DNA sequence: TGTGCCAGCAAGACGGGACAATCGACCTACGAGCAGTACTTC. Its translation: CASKTGQSTYEQYF.

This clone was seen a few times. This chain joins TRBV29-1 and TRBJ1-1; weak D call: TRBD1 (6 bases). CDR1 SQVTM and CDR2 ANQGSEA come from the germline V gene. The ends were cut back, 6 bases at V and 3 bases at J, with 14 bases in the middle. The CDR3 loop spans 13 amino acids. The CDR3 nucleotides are TGCAGCGTCGCCGGGACACGGGACACTGAAGCTTTCTTT. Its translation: CSVAGTRDTEAFF.

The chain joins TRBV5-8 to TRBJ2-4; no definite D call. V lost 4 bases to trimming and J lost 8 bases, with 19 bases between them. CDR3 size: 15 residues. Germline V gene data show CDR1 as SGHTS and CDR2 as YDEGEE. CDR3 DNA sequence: TGTGCCAGCAGCAAATCTCTAGTTCCTCTTGACATTCAGTACTTC. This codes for CASSKSLVPLDIQYF.

The CDR3 loop reads CAWSDKTGQRSPLHF. The DNA of the CDR3 is TGTGCCTGGAGTGACAAGACAGGGCAGCGCTCACCCCTCCACTTT. The chain links TRBV30 to TRBJ1-6; 7 nucleotides align to TRBD1. This CDR3 has 15 amino acids. V was clipped by 1 base and J by 10 bases; unmatched bases: 10. Germline CDR1 GTSNPN, CDR2 SVGIG (reference sequence).

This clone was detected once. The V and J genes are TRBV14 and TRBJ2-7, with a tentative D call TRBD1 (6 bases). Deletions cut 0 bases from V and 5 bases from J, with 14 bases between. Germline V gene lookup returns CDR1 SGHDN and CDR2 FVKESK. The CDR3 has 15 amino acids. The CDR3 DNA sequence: TGTGCCAGCAGCCAAGATTGGCAGGGGAAGGACGAGCAGTACTTC. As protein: CASSQDWQGKDEQYF.

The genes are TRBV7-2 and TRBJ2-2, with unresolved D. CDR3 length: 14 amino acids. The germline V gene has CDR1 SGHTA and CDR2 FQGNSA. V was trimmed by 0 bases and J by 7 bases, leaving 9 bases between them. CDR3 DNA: TGTGCCAGCAGCTTAGCGCGAGGAAGCGGGGAGCTGTTTTTT. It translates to CASSLARGSGELFF.

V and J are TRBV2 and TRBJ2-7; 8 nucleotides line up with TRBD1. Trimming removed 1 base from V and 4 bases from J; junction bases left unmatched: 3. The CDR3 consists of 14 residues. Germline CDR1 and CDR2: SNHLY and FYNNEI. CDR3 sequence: CASSEETGVYEQYF. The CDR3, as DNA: TGTGCCAGCAGTGAAGAGACAGGGGTATACGAGCAGTACTTC.

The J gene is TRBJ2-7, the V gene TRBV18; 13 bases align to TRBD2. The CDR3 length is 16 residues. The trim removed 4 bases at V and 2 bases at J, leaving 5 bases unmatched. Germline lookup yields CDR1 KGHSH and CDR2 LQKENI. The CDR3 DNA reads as TGTGCCAGCTCACTCCTCGGGACTAGCGGGACCTACGAGCAGTACTTC. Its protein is CASSLLGTSGTYEQYF.

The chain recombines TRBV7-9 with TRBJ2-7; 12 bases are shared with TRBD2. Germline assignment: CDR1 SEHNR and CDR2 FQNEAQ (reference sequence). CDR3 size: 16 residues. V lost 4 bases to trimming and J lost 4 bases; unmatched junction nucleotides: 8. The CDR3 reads CASSSLLAGGNYEQYF. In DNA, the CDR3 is TGTGCCAGCAGCTCCCTGCTAGCGGGAGGGAATTACGAGCAGTACTTC.

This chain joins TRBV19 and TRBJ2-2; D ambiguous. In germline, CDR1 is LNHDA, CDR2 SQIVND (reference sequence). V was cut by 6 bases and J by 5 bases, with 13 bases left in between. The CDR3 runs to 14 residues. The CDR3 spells CASSAEVGTGELFF. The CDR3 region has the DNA TGTGCCAGTAGCGCAGAGGTCGGAACCGGGGAGCTGTTTTTT.

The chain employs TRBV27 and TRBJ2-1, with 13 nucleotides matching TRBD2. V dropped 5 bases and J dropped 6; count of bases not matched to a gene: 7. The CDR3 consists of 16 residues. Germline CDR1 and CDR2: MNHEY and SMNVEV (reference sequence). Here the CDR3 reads CASSMTSGRWGNEQFF. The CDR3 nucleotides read TGTGCCAGCAGTATGACTAGCGGGAGGTGGGGCAATGAGCAGTTCTTC.

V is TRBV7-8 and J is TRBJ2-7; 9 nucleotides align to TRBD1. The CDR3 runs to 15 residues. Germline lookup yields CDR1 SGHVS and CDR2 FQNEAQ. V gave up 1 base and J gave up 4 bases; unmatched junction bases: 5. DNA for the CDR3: TGTGCCAGCAGCTTAGAGGGGACAGGGTGGTACGAGCAGTACTTC. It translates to CASSLEGTGWYEQYF.

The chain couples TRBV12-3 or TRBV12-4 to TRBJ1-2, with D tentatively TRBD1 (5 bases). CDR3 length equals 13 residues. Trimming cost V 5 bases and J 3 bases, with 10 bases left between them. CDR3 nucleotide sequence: TGTGCCAGCAGTCGGGACTACCACTATGGCTACACCTTC. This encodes CASSRDYHYGYTF.

CDR3 coding DNA: TGTGCAAGTCGCTCCCCTTTAGAGGGGGAGGGGGGCGCCCCCTACGAGCAGTACTTC. Translating gives CASRSPLEGEGGAPYEQYF. The V and J genes are TRBV12-2 and TRBJ2-7; the D segment call TRBD2 is taken from the table without a DNA check. TRBV12-2 is given as a pseudogene. The CDR3 has 19 residues.

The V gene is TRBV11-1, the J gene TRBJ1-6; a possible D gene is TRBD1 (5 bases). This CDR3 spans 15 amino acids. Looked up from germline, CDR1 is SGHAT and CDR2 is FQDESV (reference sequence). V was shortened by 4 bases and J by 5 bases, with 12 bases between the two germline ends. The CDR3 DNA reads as TGTGCCAGCAGCTCGGGAGGGGCGGATAATTCACCCCTCCACTTT. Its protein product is CASSSGGADNSPLHF.

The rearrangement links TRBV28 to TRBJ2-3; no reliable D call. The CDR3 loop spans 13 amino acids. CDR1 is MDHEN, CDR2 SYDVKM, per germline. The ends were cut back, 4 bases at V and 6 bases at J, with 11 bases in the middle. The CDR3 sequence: CASSSSTPDTQYF. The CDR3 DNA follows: TGTGCCAGCAGTTCCTCGACACCCGATACGCAGTATTTT. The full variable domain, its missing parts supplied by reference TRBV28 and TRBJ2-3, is DVKVTQSSRYLVKRTGEKVFLECVQDMDHENMFWYRQDPGLGLRLIYFSYDVKMKEKGDIPEGYSVSREKKERFSLILESASTNQTSMYLCASSSSTPDTQYFGPGTRLTVL.

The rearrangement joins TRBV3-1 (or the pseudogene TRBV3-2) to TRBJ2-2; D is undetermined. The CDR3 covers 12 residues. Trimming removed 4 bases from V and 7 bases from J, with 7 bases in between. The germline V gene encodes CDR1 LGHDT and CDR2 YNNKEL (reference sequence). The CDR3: CASSPSIGELFF. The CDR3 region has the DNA TGTGCCAGCAGCCCGAGTATCGGGGAGCTGTTTTTT.

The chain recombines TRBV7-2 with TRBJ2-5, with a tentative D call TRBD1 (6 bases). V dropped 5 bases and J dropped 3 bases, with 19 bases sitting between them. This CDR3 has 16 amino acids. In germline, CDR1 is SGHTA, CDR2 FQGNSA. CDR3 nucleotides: TGTGCCAGCAGCCCGTGGACAGATGAAATCGAAGAGACCCAGTACTTC. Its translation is CASSPWTDEIEETQYF.

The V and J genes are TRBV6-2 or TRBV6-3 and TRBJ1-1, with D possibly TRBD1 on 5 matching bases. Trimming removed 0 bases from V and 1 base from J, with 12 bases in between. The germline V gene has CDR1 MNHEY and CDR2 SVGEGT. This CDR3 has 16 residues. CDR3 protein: CASSYSEGQGNTEAFF. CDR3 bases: TGTGCCAGCAGTTACTCCGAAGGGCAGGGGAACACTGAAGCTTTCTTT.

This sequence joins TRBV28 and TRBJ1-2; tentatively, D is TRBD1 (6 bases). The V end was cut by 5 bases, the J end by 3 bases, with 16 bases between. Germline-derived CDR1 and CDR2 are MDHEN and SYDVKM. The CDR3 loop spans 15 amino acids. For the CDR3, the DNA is TGTGCCAGCAGTCGTCAGGGGACCCTCCACTATGGCTACACCTTC. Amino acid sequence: CASSRQGTLHYGYTF.